This TCR beta chain emerged from a study of CD8 T cells in Susac syndrome. Random hexamers were used to reverse transcribe the RNA input (about 0.45 to 1 ug). The method of amplification for TCR beta CDR3 was immunoSEQ multiplex PCR, covering 54 Vbeta and 13 Jbeta. TCRdb ran MiXCR on the immunoSEQ multiplex PCR reads and lists one entry per CDR3 protein. The sample holds more than 200,000 distinct CDR3 sequences, about 94% seen once. The CDR3 sequence is 16 residues long. Per the germline V gene, CDR1 is SGHNT and CDR2 is YENEEA. Trimming shortened V by 0 bases and J by 4 bases, and 15 bases separated the two germline ends.

This sequence originates from a human donor with Susac syndrome. The chain combines TRBV11-3 with TRBJ1-1, with D maybe TRBD1 (6 bases). The sequenced sample was CD4+ T cells from PBMCs. In DNA form, the CDR3 reads TGTGCCAGCAGCTTAGAAGGAGCCCAGGGGAGCACTGAAGCTTTCTTT. Its protein product is CASSLEGAQGSTEAFF.